The 16 T cell receptor beta chains given below trace back to one sample, sequenced in a study of T cell changes during pregnancy in multiple sclerosis. The method was immunoSEQ multiplex PCR; TCRdb's version includes in-frame clones alone and lacks a portion of them. The profile shows around 80,000 clones, roughly 94% of them singletons. Sequenced here: peripheral blood, sampled before pregnancy. Every receptor here comes from a female donor with multiple sclerosis, enrolled in a pregnancy study.

This chain joins TRBV9 and TRBJ2-2, with 14 bases fitting TRBD2. This CDR3 is 18 amino acids long. CDR1 SGDLS and CDR2 YYNGEE come from the germline V gene. J was trimmed by 6 bases and V by 0 bases; bases with no gene match: 7. The CDR3 region is CASSVGPGTSGSSGELFF. As DNA, the CDR3 is TGTGCCAGCAGCGTAGGCCCCGGGACTAGCGGGAGCTCCGGGGAGCTGTTTTTT.

This rearrangement joins TRBV6-1 to TRBJ2-1; D perhaps matches TRBD1 (5 bases). The ends were cut back, 5 bases at V and 2 bases at J, with 7 bases in the middle. Per germline, CDR1 MNHNS and CDR2 SASEGT. This CDR3 comprises 13 residues. CDR3 DNA sequence: TGTGCCAGCAGTAAGGGGACCTACAATGAGCAGTTCTTC. It translates to CASSKGTYNEQFF.

The chain combines TRBV2 with TRBJ1-5; unclear D gene. Germline CDR1 SNHLY, CDR2 FYNNEI. The CDR3 is made up of 13 amino acids. Trimming took 6 bases from V and 4 from J, leaving 10 bases between them. The CDR3 reads CASSPPGNQPQHF. In nucleotides, the CDR3 is TGTGCCAGCAGCCCACCGGGAAATCAGCCCCAGCATTTT.

V is TRBV5-6 and J is TRBJ2-5, with D possibly TRBD1 on 7 matching bases. The CDR3 covers 14 residues. Trimming took off 5 bases at V and 0 bases at J, with 11 bases between the two ends. Germline lookup yields CDR1 SGHDT and CDR2 YYEEEE. The CDR3 sequence is CASRSGGYQETQYF. The CDR3 DNA follows: TGTGCCAGCAGATCAGGGGGGTACCAAGAGACCCAGTACTTC. The whole variable domain, remainder taken from reference TRBV5-6 and TRBJ2-5, is DAGVTQSPTHLIKTRGQQVTLRCSPKSGHDTVSWYQQALGQGPQFIFQYYEEEERQRGNFPDRFSGHQFPNYSSELNVNALLLGDSALYLCASRSGGYQETQYFGPGTRLLVL.

This clone has only one observation. The rearrangement uses TRBV2 and TRBJ2-1; D uncertain. The CDR3 contains 13 residues. V was clipped by 7 bases and J by 5 bases, with 12 bases between them. Germline assignment: CDR1 SNHLY and CDR2 FYNNEI. The CDR3 loop is CASTPYEDNEQFF. The CDR3 DNA is TGTGCCAGCACCCCGTACGAGGACAATGAGCAGTTCTTC.

The CDR3 is CSVRQGAIETQYF. For the CDR3, the DNA is TGCAGCGTTCGCCAGGGGGCGATAGAGACCCAGTACTTC. The chain carries TRBV29-1 and TRBJ2-5, with 8 bases aligning to TRBD1. The CDR3 covers 13 residues. Germline V gene sequence: CDR1 SQVTM, CDR2 ANQGSEA. V was pared by 5 bases and J by 4 bases, with 6 bases of the junction left unmatched.

The chain is built from TRBV5-1 and TRBJ2-5, with D perhaps TRBD2 (6 bases). The CDR3 runs 18 residues. Per germline, CDR1 SGHRS and CDR2 YFSETQ. The V end lost 7 bases, the J end lost 0 bases, and 25 bases lay between the germline ends. CDR3 DNA sequence: TGCGCCAGCCTCCCCGGCAAGGGATACGGGAGCCACCAAGAGACCCAGTACTTC. Residues: CASLPGKGYGSHQETQYF.

The genes are TRBV11-2 and TRBJ2-7; TRBD1 agrees at 8 bases. The CDR3 has 17 amino acids. CDR1 and CDR2 from the germline V gene are SGHAT and FQNNGV. V trimming: 5 bases; J trimming: 3 bases; junction bases outside the gene matches: 15. The CDR3 is CASSNSRFGTGNYEQYF. The CDR3 DNA sequence: TGTGCCAGCAGCAATAGCCGGTTTGGGACAGGCAACTACGAGCAGTACTTC.

J is TRBJ2-3 and V is TRBV7-2, with 12 positions matching TRBD2. The germline V gene encodes CDR1 SGHTA and CDR2 FQGNSA. Unmatched junction bases numbered 2, after V lost 6 bases and J lost 4 bases. This CDR3 contains 14 residues. CDR3 amino acids: CASSRTSGADTQYF. The CDR3 nucleotides are TGTGCCAGCAGTCGGACTAGCGGGGCAGATACGCAGTATTTT.

This chain joins TRBV7-3 and TRBJ2-3, with 15 nucleotides matching TRBD2. The V gene's germline CDR1 is SGHTA and CDR2 FQGTGA. The CDR3 has 17 residues. After removal of 0 bases from V and 8 bases from J, the junction contained 6 bases not matched to a gene. CDR3 residues: CASSLTGLAGGPGTQYF. Here the CDR3 DNA reads TGTGCCAGCAGCTTAACCGGACTAGCGGGAGGGCCTGGTACGCAGTATTTT.

Note on this clone: Compared with germline, one end of the junction differs, possibly owing to a read error. V usage is TRBV7-7 and J usage is TRBJ2-5, with TRBD2 as a possible D gene (5 bases). This CDR3 region has 16 residues. CDR1 is SSHAT, CDR2 FNYEAQ, per germline (reference sequence). The CDR3 nucleotides are TGTGCTAGCAGCTTAGGTAACGAGGGTAGCCAAGAGACCCAGTACTTC. This encodes CASSLGNEGSQETQYF.

The gene calls are TRBV7-9 and TRBJ2-1; 11 nucleotides match TRBD2. J was trimmed by 0 bases and V by 2 bases; bases with no gene match: 6. Germline CDR1 and CDR2: SEHNR and FQNEAQ (reference sequence). The CDR3 runs 18 residues. The DNA for the CDR3 is TGTGCCAGCAGCTTATTTCTCGGGACTAGCGGCTCCTACAATGAGCAGTTCTTC. It encodes CASSLFLGTSGSYNEQFF.

This chain uses TRBV5-1 with TRBJ2-4; 14 nucleotides line up with TRBD2. Looked up from germline, CDR1 is SGHRS and CDR2 is YFSETQ. The CDR3 runs 17 residues. V shed 4 bases and J 8 bases; nucleotides not matched to a gene: 11. The CDR3 reads CASSQGTSGSNWDIQYF. The CDR3 bases are TGCGCCAGCAGCCAGGGGACTAGCGGGAGTAATTGGGACATTCAGTACTTC.

This sequence joins TRBV6-6 and TRBJ1-2, with D tentatively TRBD1 (6 bases). Germline CDR1 and CDR2: MNHNY and SVGAGI (reference sequence). This CDR3 spans 14 amino acids. Between the trimmed V and J ends, which lost 5 bases and 0 bases, there was a span of 10 bases. CDR3 protein: CASSGGRPNYGYTF. The CDR3 DNA is TGTGCCAGCAGTGGGGGCAGACCTAACTATGGCTACACCTTC.

The chain recombines TRBV4-2 with TRBJ1-2; tentative D call: TRBD1 (6 bases). The CDR3 sequence is 14 residues long. V dropped 3 bases and J dropped 8 bases, with 16 bases sitting between them. Germline-derived CDR1 and CDR2 are LGHNA and YNFKEQ. The CDR3 bases are TGTGCCAGCAGCCAGCTCGGACAGCCGGGAGGCTACACCTTC. This translates into CASSQLGQPGGYTF.

The chain combines TRBV15 with TRBJ1-5; D not resolved. Looked up from germline, CDR1 is LNHNV and CDR2 is YYDKDF (reference sequence). V shed 5 bases and J shed 6 bases, with 14 bases lying between them. This CDR3 is 14 amino acids long. This chain's CDR3 is CATSLTGMLQPQHF. DNA of the CDR3: TGTGCCACCAGCCTCACCGGGATGCTTCAGCCCCAGCATTTT.